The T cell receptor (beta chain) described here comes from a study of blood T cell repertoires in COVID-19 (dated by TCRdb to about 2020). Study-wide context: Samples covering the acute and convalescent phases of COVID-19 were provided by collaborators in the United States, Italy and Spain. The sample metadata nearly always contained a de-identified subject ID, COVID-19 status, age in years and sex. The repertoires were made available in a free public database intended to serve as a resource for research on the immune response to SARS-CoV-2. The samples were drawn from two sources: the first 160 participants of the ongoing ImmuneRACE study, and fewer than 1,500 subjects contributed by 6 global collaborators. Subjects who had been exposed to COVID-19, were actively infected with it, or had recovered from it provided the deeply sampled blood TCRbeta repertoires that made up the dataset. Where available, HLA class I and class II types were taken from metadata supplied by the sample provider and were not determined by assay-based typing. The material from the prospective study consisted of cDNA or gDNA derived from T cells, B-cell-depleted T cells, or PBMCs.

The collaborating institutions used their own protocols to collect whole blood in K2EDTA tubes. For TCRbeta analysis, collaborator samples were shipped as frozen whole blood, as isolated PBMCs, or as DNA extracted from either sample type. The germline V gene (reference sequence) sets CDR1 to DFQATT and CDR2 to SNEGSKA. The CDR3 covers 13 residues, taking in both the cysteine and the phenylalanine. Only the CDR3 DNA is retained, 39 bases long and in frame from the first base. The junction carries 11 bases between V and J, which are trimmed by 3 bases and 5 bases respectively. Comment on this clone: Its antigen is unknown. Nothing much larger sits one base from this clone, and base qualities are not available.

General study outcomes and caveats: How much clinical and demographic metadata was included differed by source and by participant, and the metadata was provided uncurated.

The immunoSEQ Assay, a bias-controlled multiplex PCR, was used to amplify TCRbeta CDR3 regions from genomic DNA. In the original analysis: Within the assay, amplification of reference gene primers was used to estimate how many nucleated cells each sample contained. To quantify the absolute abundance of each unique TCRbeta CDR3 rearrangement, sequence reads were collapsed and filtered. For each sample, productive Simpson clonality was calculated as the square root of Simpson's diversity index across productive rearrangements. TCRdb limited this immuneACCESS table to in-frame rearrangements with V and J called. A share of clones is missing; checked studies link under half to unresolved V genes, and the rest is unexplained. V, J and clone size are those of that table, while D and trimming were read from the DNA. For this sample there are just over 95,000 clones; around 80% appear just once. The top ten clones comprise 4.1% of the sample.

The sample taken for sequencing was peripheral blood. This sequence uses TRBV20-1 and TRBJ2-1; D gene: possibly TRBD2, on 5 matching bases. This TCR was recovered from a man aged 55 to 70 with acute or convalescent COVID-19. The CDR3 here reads CSASGLANNEQFF. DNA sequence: TGCAGTGCTAGTGGGCTAGCTAACAATGAGCAGTTCTTC.